The 5 T cell receptor beta chains below were found in one sample sequenced in a study of human T cells and chemical hapten exposure. In TCRdb, the RACE reads were re-called with MiXCR into one record per CDR3 protein. The sample has some 96,000 distinct CDR3 sequences; approximately 8.6% are singletons. The time point: patch test 2, 6 weeks after DPC sensitization. Regarding treatment: therapeutic diphenylcyclopropenone sensitization with weekly scalp DPC. Sequencing was performed on whole blood, taken in connection with sensitization to the hapten diphenylcyclopropenone (DPC). These receptors all stem from a woman in her thirties or forties with alopecia areata. Some clones in this sample may be carry-over from other donors' samples.

The CDR3 is CATRGRHTEAFF. The CDR3, as DNA: TGTGCCACCAGGGGAAGGCACACTGAAGCTTTCTTT. The V and J genes are TRBV24-1 and TRBJ1-1; no clear D. CDR1 and CDR2 from the germline V gene are KGHDR and SFDVKD. Trimming left V 7 bases short and J 3 bases short, with 8 bases between. The CDR3 spans 12 residues.

V usage is TRBV18 and J usage is TRBJ2-3, with 8 bases aligning to TRBD2. Germline values: CDR1 KGHSH, CDR2 LQKENI. The V and J ends lost 4 bases and 1 base, in that order; junction bases with no gene match: 10. The CDR3 length is 17 residues. In nucleotides, the CDR3 is TGTGCCAGCTCACTAACGACTAGCGTCACCGGCACAGATACGCAGTATTTT. Translating gives CASSLTTSVTGTDTQYF.

CDR3 region: CSASSPNTGELFF. The CDR3 DNA follows: TGCAGTGCTAGCTCCCCAAACACCGGGGAGCTGTTTTTT. The chain uses TRBV20-1 and TRBJ2-2; D is ambiguous. Trimming took 3 bases from V and 2 from J, leaving 7 bases between them. The CDR3 has 13 residues. Germline CDR1 reads DFQATT; CDR2 reads SNEGSKA (reference sequence).

This clonotype was picked up many times. The V call is TRBV4-1, the J call TRBJ2-7; weak D call: TRBD1 (5 bases). The V and J ends lost 4 bases and 2 bases respectively, with 12 bases between them. Germline V lookup: CDR1 MGHRA, CDR2 YSYEKL. The length of the CDR3 is 14 residues. The DNA for the CDR3 is TGCGCCAGCAGCCTTGACAGCCGGACCTACGAGCAGTACTTC. This gives the protein CASSLDSRTYEQYF.

This clonotype was seen repeatedly, ten times or more. J is TRBJ1-6 and V is TRBV6-5; the D is unclear. Germline CDR1 MNHEY, CDR2 SVGAGI. This CDR3 region has 15 residues. The ends were cut back, 6 bases at V and 0 bases at J, with 9 bases in the middle. The CDR3 bases are TGTGCCAGCAGGGCAGAGAGCTCCTATAATTCACCCCTCCACTTT. This gives the protein CASRAESSYNSPLHF.